This T cell receptor (beta chain) is from a study of blood T cell repertoires in COVID-19 (dated by TCRdb to the early 2020s). A note on the overall study: The collaborator samples originated in the United States, Italy and Spain and spanned the acute and convalescent phases of COVID-19. The prospective study material was composed of cDNA or gDNA derived from T cells, B-cell-depleted T cells, or PBMCs. Subjects who had been exposed to COVID-19, were actively infected with it, or had recovered from it provided the deeply sampled blood TCRbeta repertoires that made up the dataset. A freely available public database, intended as a resource for researchers studying the immune response to SARS-CoV-2, is where the repertoires were released. The samples were drawn from two sources: the first 160 participants of the ongoing ImmuneRACE study, and 1,000 to 1,500 subjects contributed by 6 global collaborators. A de-identified subject ID, COVID-19 status, age in years and sex were almost always included in the sample metadata. Where available, HLA class I and class II types were obtained from metadata supplied by the sample provider rather than from assay-based typing.

Each collaborating institution followed its own protocols to collect whole blood in K2EDTA tubes. For TCRbeta analysis, collaborator samples were shipped as frozen whole blood, as isolated PBMCs, or as DNA extracted from either sample type. TCRbeta CDR3 regions were amplified from genomic DNA using the immunoSEQ Assay, a bias-controlled multiplex PCR. Per the source publication's procedure: Nucleated cell counts per sample were estimated from amplification of reference gene primers within the assay. To quantify the absolute abundance of each unique TCRbeta CDR3 rearrangement, sequence reads were collapsed and filtered. Productive Simpson clonality was computed per sample as the square root of Simpson's diversity index over productive rearrangements. Not all clones reach the TCRdb copy of this immuneACCESS table, which keeps in-frame sequences only. Checked studies attribute under half of the gap to unresolved V genes and leave the rest unexplained. V and J calls plus clone size are reproduced from that table; the DNA served to infer D and trimming. The sample contains fewer than 85,000 clones, 80% to 90% of them found a single time. The leading ten clones occupy around 6.1% of the sample.

This clone was detected only once. The antigen it binds to is not known. No much larger clone exists at a distance of one base, and base qualities are not known. A distance of 9 bases separates the germline ends of V and J, which lose 5 bases and 8 bases respectively. The CDR3 goes from the cysteine to the phenylalanine over 11 residues. Left in the record is the CDR3 DNA by itself, 33 bases read in frame from the first base. Paper-wide results and their limitations: The amount of clinical and demographic metadata varied by source and participant and was provided uncurated.

The origin of this receptor is a man aged 45 to 65 with active COVID-19. The sequencing input was peripheral blood. The chain is made from TRBV12-3 or TRBV12-4 and TRBJ1-1, with TRBD1 as a weak D call on 5 bases. The CDR3 in this case is CASSRQREAFF. The sequence in DNA is TGTGCCAGCAGTAGACAGCGCGAAGCTTTCTTT.